The rows below give T cell receptor beta chains drawn from one sample of a study of T cell responses to AZD1222 COVID-19 vaccine. Using immunoSEQ multiplex PCR, the repertoire was profiled, and TCRdb retains in-frame clones only, with some absent. Its clone listing holds 150,000 or so clones. The sample consisted of peripheral blood. All receptors come from an adult in good health. The CDR3 runs from the conserved cysteine through the conserved F or W. Each record gives: D gene, V gene, J gene, CDR3 protein. D genes are given only for firm matches.

D: TRBD1
V: TRBV7-9
J: TRBJ1-2
CDR3: CASSLDDRDYGYTF

D: -
V: TRBV28
J: TRBJ1-1
CDR3: CASSLGEGYTEAFF

D: -
V: TRBV5-1
J: TRBJ2-2
CDR3: CASSLQNTGELFF

D: TRBD2
V: TRBV27
J: TRBJ2-1
CDR3: CASSATSGGRYNEQFF

D: -
V: TRBV5-4
J: TRBJ1-2
CDR3: CASRGPGDSYGYTF

D: TRBD1
V: TRBV5-6
J: TRBJ2-7
CDR3: CASSSNRDSPHEQYF

D: TRBD1
V: TRBV28
J: TRBJ1-1
CDR3: CASKPQGAHTEAFF

D: TRBD1
V: TRBV5-6
J: TRBJ1-2
CDR3: CASSLGQGAYGYTF

D: -
V: TRBV9
J: TRBJ1-5
CDR3: CASSKRDDGNQPQHF

D: -
V: TRBV5-5
J: TRBJ1-2
CDR3: CASSRQELGYTF

D: TRBD2
V: TRBV5-1
J: TRBJ2-1
CDR3: CASSLHVFGTSVAYNEQFF

D: -
V: TRBV2
J: TRBJ1-1
CDR3: CASRRGGATEAFF

D: -
V: TRBV7-2
J: TRBJ2-1
CDR3: CASSLVVGSYNEQFF

D: -
V: TRBV6-1
J: TRBJ1-2
CDR3: CASSEAGFYGYTF

D: -
V: TRBV5-1
J: TRBJ2-2
CDR3: CASSFSMTVLTGELFF

D: TRBD1
V: TRBV4-1
J: TRBJ2-3
CDR3: CASSQDDRDERTDTQYF

D: -
V: TRBV12-3/TRBV12-4
J: TRBJ1-5
CDR3: CASSRDNNQPQHF

D: -
V: TRBV7-2
J: TRBJ2-5
CDR3: CASSTGRGTQYF

D: -
V: TRBV5-1
J: TRBJ1-2
CDR3: CASSLASYGYTF

D: -
V: TRBV7-2
J: TRBJ1-2
CDR3: CASSYSQNYGYTF

D: TRBD2
V: TRBV7-6
J: TRBJ2-5
CDR3: CASSPAGRLETQYF

D: -
V: TRBV3-1/TRBV3-2
J: TRBJ2-5
CDR3: CASRRPSGTQYF

D: -
V: TRBV12-3/TRBV12-4
J: TRBJ1-2
CDR3: CASSFSGNGYTF

D: -
V: TRBV13
J: TRBJ1-4
CDR3: CASSLARVPSNEKLFF

D: TRBD2
V: TRBV18
J: TRBJ2-7
CDR3: CASSPVAGGDEQYF

D: -
V: TRBV28
J: TRBJ1-2
CDR3: CASTGIGPPPNYGYTF

D: TRBD1
V: TRBV19
J: TRBJ1-4
CDR3: CASTFRQGGNEKLFF

D: -
V: TRBV4-2
J: TRBJ1-4
CDR3: CASSQEGRNEKLFF

D: TRBD1
V: TRBV7-2
J: TRBJ1-1
CDR3: CASSPKTGVTEAFF

D: -
V: TRBV28
J: TRBJ1-1
CDR3: CASSPHRDFYTEAFF

D: TRBD2
V: TRBV18
J: TRBJ2-3
CDR3: CASSPPGLAGGSDTQYF

D: -
V: TRBV30
J: TRBJ1-5
CDR3: CAWSVGVPMDNQPQHF

D: -
V: TRBV6-1
J: TRBJ2-3
CDR3: CASSEGRWALTDTQYF

D: -
V: TRBV18
J: TRBJ1-1
CDR3: CASSPPGRRDTEAFF

D: -
V: TRBV11-3
J: TRBJ1-3
CDR3: CASSRTAGNTIYF

D: TRBD2
V: TRBV5-4
J: TRBJ2-5
CDR3: CASSPAGTSGVRTQYF

D: -
V: TRBV30
J: TRBJ1-5
CDR3: CAWSRQRSNQPQHF

D: -
V: TRBV4-2
J: TRBJ2-2
CDR3: CASSQDAPPFGGELFF

D: -
V: TRBV18
J: TRBJ2-5
CDR3: CASSSPGTLGKQETQYF

D: -
V: TRBV10-1
J: TRBJ2-1
CDR3: CASSERLNEQFF

D: -
V: TRBV5-4
J: TRBJ2-7
CDR3: CASSRDAAVYEQYF

D: -
V: TRBV6-5
J: TRBJ1-1
CDR3: CASSPQQVTNTEAFF

D: -
V: TRBV9
J: TRBJ2-1
CDR3: CASSVDPPPYNEQFF

D: -
V: TRBV15
J: TRBJ1-5
CDR3: CATSPGDGQRNQPQHF

D: -
V: TRBV3-1/TRBV3-2
J: TRBJ1-1
CDR3: CASSQGRGVTEAFF

D: -
V: TRBV27
J: TRBJ2-5
CDR3: CASMGAGGGKPLQYF

D: -
V: TRBV9
J: TRBJ2-3
CDR3: CASSVASRGGSDTQYF

D: -
V: TRBV27
J: TRBJ1-4
CDR3: CASSIAGGEKLFF

D: TRBD1
V: TRBV3-1/TRBV3-2
J: TRBJ1-4
CDR3: CASSQDTGAEKLFF